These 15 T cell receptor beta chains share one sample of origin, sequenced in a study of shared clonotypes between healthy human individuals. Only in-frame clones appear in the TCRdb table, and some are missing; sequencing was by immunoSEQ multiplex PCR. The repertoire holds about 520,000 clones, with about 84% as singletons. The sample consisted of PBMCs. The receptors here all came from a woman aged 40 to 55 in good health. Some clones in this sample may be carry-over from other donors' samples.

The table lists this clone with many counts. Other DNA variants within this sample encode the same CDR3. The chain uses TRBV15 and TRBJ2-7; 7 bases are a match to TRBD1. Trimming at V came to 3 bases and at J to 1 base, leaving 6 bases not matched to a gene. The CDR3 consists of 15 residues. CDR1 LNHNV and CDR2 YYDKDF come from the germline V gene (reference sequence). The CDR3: CATSSHPGQSYEQYF. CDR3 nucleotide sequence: TGTGCCACCAGCAGCCATCCGGGACAGTCCTACGAGCAGTACTTC.

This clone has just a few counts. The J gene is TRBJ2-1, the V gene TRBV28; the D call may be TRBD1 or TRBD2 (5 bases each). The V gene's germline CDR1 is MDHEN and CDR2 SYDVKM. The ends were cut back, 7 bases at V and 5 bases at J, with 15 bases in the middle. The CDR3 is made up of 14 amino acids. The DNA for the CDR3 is TGTGCCAGCACCTCCTCTGGGGGTAACAATGAGCAGTTCTTC. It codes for CASTSSGGNNEQFF.

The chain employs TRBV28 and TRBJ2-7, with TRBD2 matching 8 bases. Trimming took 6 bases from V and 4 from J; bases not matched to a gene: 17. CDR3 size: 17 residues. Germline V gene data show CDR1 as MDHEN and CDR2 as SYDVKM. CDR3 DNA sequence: TGTGCCAGCAGCTCCAAAGGACTAGCCCGGAGGGAGTACGAGCAGTACTTC. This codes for CASSSKGLARREYEQYF.

CDR3 DNA: TGCGCCAGCAGCTTGACTGAGAGCGGGGAACGACTCGCCTACAATGAGCAGTTCTTC. Translation gives CASSLTESGERLAYNEQFF. The chain uses TRBV5-1 and TRBJ2-1, with 7 nucleotides matching TRBD2. The CDR3 totals 19 residues. V dropped 1 base and J dropped 2; count of bases not matched to a gene: 15. The germline gives CDR1 SGHRS, CDR2 YFSETQ. The variable domain in full, completed from reference TRBV5-1 and TRBJ2-1, reads KAGVTQTPRYLIKTRGQQVTLSCSPISGHRSVSWYQQTPGQGLQFLFEYFSETQRNKGNFPGRFSGRQFSNSRSEMNVSTLELGDSALYLCASSLTESGERLAYNEQFFGPGTRLTVL.

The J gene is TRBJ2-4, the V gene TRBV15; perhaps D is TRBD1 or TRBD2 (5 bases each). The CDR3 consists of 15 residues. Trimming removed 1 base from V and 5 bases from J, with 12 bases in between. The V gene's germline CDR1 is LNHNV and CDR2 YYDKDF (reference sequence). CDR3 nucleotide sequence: TGTGCCACCAGCAGAGGAGGGACCGCCGAAAACATTCAGTACTTC. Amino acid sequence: CATSRGGTAENIQYF.

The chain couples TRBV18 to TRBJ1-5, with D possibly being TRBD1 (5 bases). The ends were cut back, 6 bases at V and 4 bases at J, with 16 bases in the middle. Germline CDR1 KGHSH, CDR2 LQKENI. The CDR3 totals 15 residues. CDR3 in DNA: TGTGCCAGCTCGCCCGATGGGGGGAGGAATCAGCCCCAGCATTTT. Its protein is CASSPDGGRNQPQHF.

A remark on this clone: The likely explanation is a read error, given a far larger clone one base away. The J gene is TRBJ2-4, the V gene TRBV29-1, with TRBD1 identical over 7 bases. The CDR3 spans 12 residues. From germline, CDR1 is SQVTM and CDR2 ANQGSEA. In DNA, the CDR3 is TGCGGCGTTGAAGGGGACAGAAACATTCAGTACTTC. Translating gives CGVEGDRNIQYF.

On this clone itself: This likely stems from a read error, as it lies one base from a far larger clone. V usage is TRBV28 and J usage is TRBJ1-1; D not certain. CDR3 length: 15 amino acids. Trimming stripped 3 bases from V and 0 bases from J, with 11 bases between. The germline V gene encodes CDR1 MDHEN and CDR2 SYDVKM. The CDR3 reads CASSFRVTLNTEAFF. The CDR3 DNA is TGTGCCAGCAGTTTTCGGGTGACGCTGAACACTGAAGCTTTCTTT.

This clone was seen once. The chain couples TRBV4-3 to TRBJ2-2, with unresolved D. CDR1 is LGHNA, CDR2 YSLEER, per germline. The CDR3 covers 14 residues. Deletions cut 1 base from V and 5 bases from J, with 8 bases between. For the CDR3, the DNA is TGCGCCAGCAGCCAAGCTTTGCGAACCGGGGAGCTGTTTTTT. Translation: CASSQALRTGELFF.

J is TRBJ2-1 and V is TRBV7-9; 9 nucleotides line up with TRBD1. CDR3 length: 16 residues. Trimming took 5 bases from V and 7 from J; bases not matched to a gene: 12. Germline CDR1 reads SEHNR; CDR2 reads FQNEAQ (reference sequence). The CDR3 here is CASSPPAGTGFNEQFF. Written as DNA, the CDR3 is TGTGCCAGCAGCCCCCCGGCCGGGACAGGGTTTAATGAGCAGTTCTTC.

CDR3 protein: CASRRLVSSYNEQFF. The CDR3 DNA follows: TGTGCCAGCAGACGACTAGTGTCCTCCTACAATGAGCAGTTCTTC. The chain is built from TRBV5-6 and TRBJ2-1, with a possible D match to TRBD2 (6 bases). The V end lost 5 bases, the J end lost 0 bases, and 12 bases lay between the germline ends. This CDR3 has 15 amino acids. Germline V lookup: CDR1 SGHDT, CDR2 YYEEEE.

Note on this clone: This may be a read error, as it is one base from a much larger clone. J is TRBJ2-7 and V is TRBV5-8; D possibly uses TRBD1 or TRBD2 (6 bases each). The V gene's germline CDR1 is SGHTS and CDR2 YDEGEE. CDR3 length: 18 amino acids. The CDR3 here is CACSPTGHTWRDTYEQYF. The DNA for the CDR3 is TGTGCCTGCAGCCCAACGGGACACACCTGGCGGGACACCTACGAGCAGTACTTC.

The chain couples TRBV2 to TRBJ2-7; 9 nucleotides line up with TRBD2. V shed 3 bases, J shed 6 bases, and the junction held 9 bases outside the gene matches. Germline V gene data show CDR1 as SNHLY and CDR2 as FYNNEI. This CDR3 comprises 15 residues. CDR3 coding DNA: TGTGCCAGCAGTGACCGGGGCGGGAGGGCCTCCGAGCAGTACTTC. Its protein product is CASSDRGGRASEQYF.

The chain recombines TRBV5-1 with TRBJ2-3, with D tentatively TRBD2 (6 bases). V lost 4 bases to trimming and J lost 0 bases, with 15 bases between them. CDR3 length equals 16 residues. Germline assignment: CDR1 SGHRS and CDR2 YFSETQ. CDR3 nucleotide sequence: TGCGCCAGCAGCCCGGGGACTGCAATCAGCACAGATACGCAGTATTTT. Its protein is CASSPGTAISTDTQYF.

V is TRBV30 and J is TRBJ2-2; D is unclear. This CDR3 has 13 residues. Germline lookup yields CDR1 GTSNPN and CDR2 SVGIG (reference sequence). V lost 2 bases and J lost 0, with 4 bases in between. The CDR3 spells CAWSSSNTGELFF. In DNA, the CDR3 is TGTGCCTGGAGTTCCTCGAACACCGGGGAGCTGTTTTTT.